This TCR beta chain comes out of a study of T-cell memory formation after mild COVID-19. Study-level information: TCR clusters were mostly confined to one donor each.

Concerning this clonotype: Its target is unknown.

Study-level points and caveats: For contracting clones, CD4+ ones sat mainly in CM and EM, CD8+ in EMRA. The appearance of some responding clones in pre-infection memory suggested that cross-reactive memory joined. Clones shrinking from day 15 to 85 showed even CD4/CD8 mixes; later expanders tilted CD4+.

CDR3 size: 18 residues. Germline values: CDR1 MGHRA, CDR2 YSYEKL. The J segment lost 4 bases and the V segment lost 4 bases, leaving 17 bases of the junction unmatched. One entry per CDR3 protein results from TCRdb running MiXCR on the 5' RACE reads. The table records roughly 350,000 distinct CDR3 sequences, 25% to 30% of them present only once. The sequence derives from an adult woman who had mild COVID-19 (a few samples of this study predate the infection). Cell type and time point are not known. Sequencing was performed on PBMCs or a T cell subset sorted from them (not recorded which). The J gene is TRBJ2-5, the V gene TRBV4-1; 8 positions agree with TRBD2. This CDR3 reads CASSLRLFRTSPPETQYF. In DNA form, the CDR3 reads TGCGCCAGCAGCCTGAGGCTTTTCAGGACTAGCCCTCCAGAGACCCAGTACTTC.